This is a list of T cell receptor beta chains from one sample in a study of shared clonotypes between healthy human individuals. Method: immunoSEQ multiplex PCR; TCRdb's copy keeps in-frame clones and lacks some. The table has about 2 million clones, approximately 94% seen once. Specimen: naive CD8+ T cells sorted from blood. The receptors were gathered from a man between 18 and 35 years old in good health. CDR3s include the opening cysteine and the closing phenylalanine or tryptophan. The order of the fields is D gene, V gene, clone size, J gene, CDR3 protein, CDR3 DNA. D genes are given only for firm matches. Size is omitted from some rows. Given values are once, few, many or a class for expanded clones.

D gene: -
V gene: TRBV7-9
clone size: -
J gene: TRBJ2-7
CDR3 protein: CASSLTAELTYEQYF
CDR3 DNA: TGTGCCAGCAGCTTAACGGCAGAACTCACCTACGAGCAGTACTTC

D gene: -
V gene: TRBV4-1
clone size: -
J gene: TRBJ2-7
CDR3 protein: CASSPRQSLYEQYF
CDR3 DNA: TGCGCCAGCAGCCCCAGACAGTCTCTTTACGAGCAGTACTTC

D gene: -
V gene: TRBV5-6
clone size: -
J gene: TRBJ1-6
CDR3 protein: CASSLYSLSPLHF
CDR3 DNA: TGTGCCAGCAGCCTATACTCACTCTCACCCCTCCACTTT

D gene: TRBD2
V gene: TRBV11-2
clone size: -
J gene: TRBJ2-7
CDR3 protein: CASSPGTTYEQYF
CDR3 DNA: TGTGCCAGCAGCCCGGGGACTACCTACGAGCAGTACTTC

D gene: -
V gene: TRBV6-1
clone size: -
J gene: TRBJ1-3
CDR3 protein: CASSDIAIIYIQDRNTIYF
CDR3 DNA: TGTGCCAGCAGTGATATAGCGATAATCTATATACAGGATCGAAACACCATATATTTT

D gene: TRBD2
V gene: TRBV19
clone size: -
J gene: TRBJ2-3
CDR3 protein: CASSIDLTSGTTDTQYF
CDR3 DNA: TGTGCCAGTAGTATAGATTTGACTAGCGGGACCACAGATACGCAGTATTTT

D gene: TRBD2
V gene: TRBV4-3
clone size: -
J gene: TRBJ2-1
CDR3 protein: CASSEVAGGGNEQFF
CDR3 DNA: TGCGCCAGCAGCGAGGTAGCGGGAGGAGGGAATGAGCAGTTCTTC

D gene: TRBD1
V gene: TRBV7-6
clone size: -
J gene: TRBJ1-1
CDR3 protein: CASSLADRGGNTEAFF
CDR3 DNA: TGTGCCAGCAGCTTAGCCGACAGGGGAGGGAACACTGAAGCTTTCTTT

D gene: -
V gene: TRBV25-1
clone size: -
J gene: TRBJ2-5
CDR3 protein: CASTGQEAQETQYF
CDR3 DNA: TGTGCCAGCACCGGCCAGGAGGCACAAGAGACCCAGTACTTC

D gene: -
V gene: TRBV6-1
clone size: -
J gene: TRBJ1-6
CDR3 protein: CASSEARPPYNSPLHF
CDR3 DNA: TGTGCCAGCAGTGAAGCGAGGCCACCATATAATTCACCCCTCCACTTT

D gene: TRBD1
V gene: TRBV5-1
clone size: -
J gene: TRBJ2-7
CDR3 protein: CASSSGTGPYEQYF
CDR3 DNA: TGCGCCAGCAGCTCAGGGACAGGCCCCTACGAGCAGTACTTC

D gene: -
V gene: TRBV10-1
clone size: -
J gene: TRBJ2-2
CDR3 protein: CASSGSFGAGELFF
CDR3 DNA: TGCGCCAGCAGTGGGTCATTTGGCGCCGGGGAGCTGTTTTTT

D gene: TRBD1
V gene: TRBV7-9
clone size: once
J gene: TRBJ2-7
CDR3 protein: CASSLLDREYEQYF
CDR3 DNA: TGTGCCAGCAGCTTACTCGACAGGGAATACGAGCAGTACTTC

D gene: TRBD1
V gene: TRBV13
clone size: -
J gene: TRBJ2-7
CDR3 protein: CASSSPGQGVYEQYF
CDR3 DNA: TGTGCCAGCAGCTCCCCGGGACAGGGGGTCTACGAGCAGTACTTC

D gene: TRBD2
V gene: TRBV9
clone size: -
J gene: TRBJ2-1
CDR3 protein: CASSFSGTSFNEQFF
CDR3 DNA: TGTGCCAGCAGCTTCTCCGGGACTAGCTTTAATGAGCAGTTCTTC

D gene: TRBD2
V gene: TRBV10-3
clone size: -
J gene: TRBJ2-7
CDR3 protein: CAISVTSGSSYEQYF
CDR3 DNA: TGTGCCATCAGTGTGACTAGCGGAAGCTCCTACGAGCAGTACTTC

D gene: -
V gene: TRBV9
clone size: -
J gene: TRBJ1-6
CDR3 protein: CASSVGGAHSPLHF
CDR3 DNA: TGTGCCAGCAGCGTTGGCGGGGCACATTCACCCCTCCACTTT

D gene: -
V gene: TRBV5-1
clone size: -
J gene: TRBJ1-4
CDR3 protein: CASREGRDRTSNEKLFF
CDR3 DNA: TGCGCCAGCAGGGAGGGGAGAGATAGAACTTCTAATGAAAAACTGTTTTTT

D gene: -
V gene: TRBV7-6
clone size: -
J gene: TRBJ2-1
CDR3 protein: CASSLAGSYNEQFF
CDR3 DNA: TGTGCCAGCAGCTTAGCTGGGTCCTACAATGAGCAGTTCTTC

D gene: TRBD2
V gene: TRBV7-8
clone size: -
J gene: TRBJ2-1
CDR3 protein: CASSLGLAGGPSSYNEQFF
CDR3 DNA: TGTGCCAGCAGCTTAGGACTAGCGGGGGGACCTAGCTCCTACAATGAGCAGTTCTTC

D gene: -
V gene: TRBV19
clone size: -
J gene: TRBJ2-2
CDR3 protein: CASSPGDRNEHTGELFF
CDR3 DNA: TGTGCCAGTAGTCCCGGCGACAGGAACGAACACACCGGGGAGCTGTTTTTT

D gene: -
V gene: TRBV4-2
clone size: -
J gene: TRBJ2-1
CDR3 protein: CASSQEPTADYNEQFF
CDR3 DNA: TGTGCCAGCAGCCAAGAACCGACAGCGGACTACAATGAGCAGTTCTTC

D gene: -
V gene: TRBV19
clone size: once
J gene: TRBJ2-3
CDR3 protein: CASSALGLSTDTQYF
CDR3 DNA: TGTGCCAGTAGTGCGCTAGGACTTAGCACAGATACGCAGTATTTT

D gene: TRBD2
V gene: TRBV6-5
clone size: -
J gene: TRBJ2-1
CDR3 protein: CAAGTSDYNEQFF
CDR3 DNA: TGTGCCGCCGGGACTAGCGACTACAATGAGCAGTTCTTC

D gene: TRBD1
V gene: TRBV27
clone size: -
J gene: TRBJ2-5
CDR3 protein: CASSSRGLEGETQYF
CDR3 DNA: TGTGCCAGCAGTTCCAGGGGGCTTGAGGGGGAGACCCAGTACTTC

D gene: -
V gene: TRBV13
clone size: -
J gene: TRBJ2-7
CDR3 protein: CASSLAPADFYEQYF
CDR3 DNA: TGTGCCAGCAGCTTAGCTCCCGCTGACTTCTACGAGCAGTACTTC

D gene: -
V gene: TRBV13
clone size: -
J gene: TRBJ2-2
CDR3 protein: CASSSPGRFFNTGELFF
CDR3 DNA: TGTGCCAGCAGCTCGCCCGGACGCTTCTTCAACACCGGGGAGCTGTTTTTT

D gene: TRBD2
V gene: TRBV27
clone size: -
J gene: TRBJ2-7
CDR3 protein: CASSERGGRYEQYF
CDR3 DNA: TGTGCCAGCAGCGAGCGGGGGGGCCGGTACGAGCAGTACTTC

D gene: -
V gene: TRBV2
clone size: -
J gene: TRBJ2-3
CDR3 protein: CASRREDRTDTQYF
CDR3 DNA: TGTGCCAGCAGGAGGGAGGATCGCACAGATACGCAGTATTTT

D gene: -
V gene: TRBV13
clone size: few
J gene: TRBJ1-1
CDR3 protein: CASSLDRETEAFF
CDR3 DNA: TGTGCCAGCAGCTTAGACAGGGAGACTGAAGCTTTCTTT

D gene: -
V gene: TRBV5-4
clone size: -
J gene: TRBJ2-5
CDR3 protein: CASSLARADEYF
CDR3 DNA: TGTGCCAGCAGCTTGGCCCGGGCAGACGAGTACTTC